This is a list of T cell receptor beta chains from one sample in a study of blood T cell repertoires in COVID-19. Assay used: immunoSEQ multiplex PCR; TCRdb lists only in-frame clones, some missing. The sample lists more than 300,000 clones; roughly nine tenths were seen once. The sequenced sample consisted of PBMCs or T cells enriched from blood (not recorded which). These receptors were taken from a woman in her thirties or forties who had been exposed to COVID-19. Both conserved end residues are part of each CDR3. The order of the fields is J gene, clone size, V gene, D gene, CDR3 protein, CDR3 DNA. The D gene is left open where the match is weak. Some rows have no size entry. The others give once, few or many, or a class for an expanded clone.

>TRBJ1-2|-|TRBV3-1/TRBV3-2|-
CASSQGTGNYGYTF
TGTGCCAGCAGCCAAGGTACGGGGAACTATGGCTACACCTTC
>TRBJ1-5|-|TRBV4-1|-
CASSQENGLHPTLASNQPQHF
TGCGCCAGCAGCCAAGAAAATGGTCTGCATCCCACCCTAGCTAGCAATCAGCCCCAGCATTTT
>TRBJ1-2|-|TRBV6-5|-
CASSPRRTGGGYTF
TGTGCCAGCAGTCCCCGACGGACGGGGGGTGGCTACACCTTC
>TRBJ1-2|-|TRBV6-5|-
CASRAGVNYGYTF
TGTGCCAGCAGAGCGGGGGTTAACTATGGCTACACCTTC
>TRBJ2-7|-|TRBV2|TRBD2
CASRTSGRPNYEQYF
TGTGCCAGCAGGACTAGCGGGAGGCCAAACTACGAGCAGTACTTC
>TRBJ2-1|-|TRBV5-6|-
CASSFLTGTYNEQFF
TGTGCCAGCAGCTTCTTAACAGGGACCTACAATGAGCAGTTCTTC
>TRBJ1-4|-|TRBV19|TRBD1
CASSPGQGANEKLFF
TGTGCCAGTAGTCCCGGACAGGGGGCTAATGAAAAACTGTTTTTT
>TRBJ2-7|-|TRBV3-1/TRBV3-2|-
CASSQGTAYEQYF
TGTGCCAGCAGCCAAGGGACAGCCTACGAGCAGTACTTC
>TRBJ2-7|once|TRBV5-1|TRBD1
CASSPDRGGFYEQYF
TGCGCCAGCAGCCCCGACAGGGGGGGATTCTACGAGCAGTACTTC
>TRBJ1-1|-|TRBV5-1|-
CASSSGVSTEAFF
TGCGCCAGCAGCTCGGGAGTTTCCACTGAAGCTTTCTTT
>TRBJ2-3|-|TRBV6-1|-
CASSSTGNPDTQYF
TGTGCCAGCAGCTCCACAGGGAACCCAGATACGCAGTATTTT
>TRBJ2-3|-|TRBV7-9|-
CARSPGTDTQYF
TGTGCCAGGTCCCCGGGGACAGATACGCAGTATTTT
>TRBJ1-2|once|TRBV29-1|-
CSVGPGVYGYTF
TGCAGCGTTGGACCAGGGGTCTATGGCTACACCTTC
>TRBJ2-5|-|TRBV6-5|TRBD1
CASSSRTGSETQYF
TGTGCCAGCAGTTCTCGGACAGGGTCGGAGACCCAGTACTTC
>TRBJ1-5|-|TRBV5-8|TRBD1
CASSLRTGGSNQPQHF
TGTGCCAGCAGCTTGAGGACAGGGGGGAGCAATCAGCCCCAGCATTTT
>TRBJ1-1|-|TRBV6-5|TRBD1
CASRLQGAENTEAFF
TGTGCCAGCCGATTACAGGGGGCCGAAAACACTGAAGCTTTCTTT
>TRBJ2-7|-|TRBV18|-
CASSLTGSAYEQYF
TGTGCCAGCTCCCTCACAGGGTCCGCCTACGAGCAGTACTTC
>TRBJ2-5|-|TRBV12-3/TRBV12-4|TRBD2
CASSFRLAGLRYF
TGTGCCAGCAGTTTTCGGCTAGCGGGCCTCCGGTACTTC
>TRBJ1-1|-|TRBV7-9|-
CASSAGVREAFF
TGTGCCAGCAGCGCCGGAGTGAGAGAAGCTTTCTTT
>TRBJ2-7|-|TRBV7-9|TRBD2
CASSLGGASGRDEQYF
TGTGCCAGCAGCTTAGGGGGTGCTAGCGGGAGGGACGAGCAGTACTTC
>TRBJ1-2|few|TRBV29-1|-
CSVEDLTGRGYTF
TGCAGCGTTGAAGATTTGACAGGACGGGGCTACACCTTC
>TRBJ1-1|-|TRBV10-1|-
CASSESSGVKGNTEAFF
TGCGCCAGCAGTGAGTCTTCAGGGGTAAAAGGGAACACTGAAGCTTTCTTT
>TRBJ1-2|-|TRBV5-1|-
CASSLGPAGAGGYTF
TGCGCCAGCAGCTTGGGTCCCGCAGGGGCTGGTGGCTACACCTTC
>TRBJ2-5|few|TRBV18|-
CASSPGGETQYF
TGTGCCAGCTCACCCGGGGGAGAGACCCAGTACTTC
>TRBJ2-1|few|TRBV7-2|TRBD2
CASSRSLAGVEQFF
TGTGCCAGCAGCCGGAGTCTAGCGGGAGTTGAGCAGTTCTTC
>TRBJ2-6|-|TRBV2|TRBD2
CASKPSGSRSSGANVLTF
TGTGCCAGCAAACCTAGCGGGAGCCGAAGCTCTGGGGCCAACGTCCTGACTTTC
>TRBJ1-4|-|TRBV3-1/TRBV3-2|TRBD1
CASSQLDRAKEKLFF
TGTGCCAGCAGCCAACTGGACAGGGCCAAGGAAAAACTGTTTTTT
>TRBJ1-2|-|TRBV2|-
CASSVNRADGYTF
TGTGCCAGCAGTGTTAACAGGGCGGATGGCTACACCTTC
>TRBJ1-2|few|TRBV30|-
CAWTHWTANYGYTF
TGTGCCTGGACCCACTGGACAGCTAACTATGGCTACACCTTC
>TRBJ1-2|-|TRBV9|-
CASSVAVDQDYGYTF
TGTGCCAGCAGCGTAGCGGTAGACCAGGACTATGGCTACACCTTC
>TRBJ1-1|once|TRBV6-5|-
CASSYARGQLNTEAFF
TGTGCCAGCAGTTACGCTCGCGGACAATTGAACACTGAAGCTTTCTTT